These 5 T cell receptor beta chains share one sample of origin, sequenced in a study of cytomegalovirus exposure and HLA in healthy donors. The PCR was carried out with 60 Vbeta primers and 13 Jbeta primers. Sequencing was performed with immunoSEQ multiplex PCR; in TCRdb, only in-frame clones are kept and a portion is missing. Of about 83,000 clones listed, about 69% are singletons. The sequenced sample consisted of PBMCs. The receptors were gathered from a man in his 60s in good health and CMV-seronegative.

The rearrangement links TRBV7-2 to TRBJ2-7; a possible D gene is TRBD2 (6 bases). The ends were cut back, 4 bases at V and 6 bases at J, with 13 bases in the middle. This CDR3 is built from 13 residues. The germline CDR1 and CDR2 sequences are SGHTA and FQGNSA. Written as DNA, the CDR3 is TGTGCCAGCAGCTGGGGGACTGTGACCGAGCAGTACTTC. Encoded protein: CASSWGTVTEQYF.

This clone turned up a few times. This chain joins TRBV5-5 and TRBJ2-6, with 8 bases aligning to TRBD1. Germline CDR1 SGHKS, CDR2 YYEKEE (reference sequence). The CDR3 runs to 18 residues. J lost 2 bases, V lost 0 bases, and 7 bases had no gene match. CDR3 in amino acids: CASSLGTGRTPGANVLTF. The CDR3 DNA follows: TGTGCCAGCAGCTTGGGGACAGGGAGAACACCTGGGGCCAACGTCCTGACTTTC.

CDR3 sequence: CASSGHEKLFF. CDR3 in DNA: TGTGCCAGCAGTGGGCATGAAAAACTGTTTTTT. This chain links TRBV6-1 with TRBJ1-4; D call uncertain. The germline V and J ends were trimmed by 4 bases and 6 bases, with 3 bases remaining between them. The CDR3 contains 11 residues. Germline CDR1 is MNHNS and CDR2 is SASEGT.

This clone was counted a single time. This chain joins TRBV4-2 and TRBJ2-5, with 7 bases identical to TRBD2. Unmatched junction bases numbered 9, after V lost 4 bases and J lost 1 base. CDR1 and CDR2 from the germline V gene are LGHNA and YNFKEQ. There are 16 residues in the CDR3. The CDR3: CASSPAAGGIQETQYF. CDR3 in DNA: TGTGCCAGCAGCCCGGCGGCCGGGGGGATCCAAGAGACCCAGTACTTC.

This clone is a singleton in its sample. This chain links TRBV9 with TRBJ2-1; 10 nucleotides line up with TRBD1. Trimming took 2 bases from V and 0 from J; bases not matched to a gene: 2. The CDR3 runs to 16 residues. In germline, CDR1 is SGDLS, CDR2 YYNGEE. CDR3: CASSVGQGNSYNEQFF. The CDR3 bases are TGTGCCAGCAGCGTGGGACAGGGGAACTCCTACAATGAGCAGTTCTTC.